This T cell receptor beta chain originates from a study of chemoradiotherapy in HPV16-positive cancers. General observations from the study: During treatment, candidate HPV-specific clones and E7-related motifs expanded in tumor.

This table comes from immunoSEQ multiplex PCR, and its TCRdb copy is limited to in-frame clones, with some not included. The data show tens of thousands of clones, with around four fifths seen just once and approximately 5.5% held by the top ten. The CDR3 is made up of 16 amino acids. The V gene's germline CDR1 is SGDLS and CDR2 YYNGEE. J lost 9 bases, V lost 0 bases, and 8 bases had no gene match. On this clone itself: Its matching antigen is unknown.

Sample: blood, taken from a patient who underwent chemoradiotherapy. The receptor's source is a human donor with HPV-associated anogenital cancer. The chain couples TRBV9 to TRBJ2-4, with 11 bases fitting TRBD1. CDR3 DNA sequence: TGTGCCAGCAGCGTAGTAGGGACAGGGGGAAACGGCATTCAGTACTTC. Protein: CASSVVGTGGNGIQYF. The full variable domain, rest sourced from reference TRBV9 and TRBJ2-4, is DSGVTQTPKHLITATGQRVTLRCSPRSGDLSVYWYQQSLDQGLQFLIQYYNGEERAKGNILERFSAQQFPDLHSELNLSSLELGDSALYFCASSVVGTGGNGIQYFGAGTRLSVL.